Detailed here is one TCR beta chain. The antigen is unknown. This sample stems from a study of cytomegalovirus exposure and HLA in healthy donors. Study outcomes and limitations: When presence/absence was analysed, sequencing depth was taken to be roughly uniform across donors. In a later analysis, TCR beta V- and J-gene trimming showed a link to a missense DCLRE1C variant.

PCR was performed using 60 Vbeta and 13 Jbeta primers. Clones were sequenced by immunoSEQ multiplex PCR, and TCRdb holds only the in-frame ones, with some missing. The sample carries 200,000 to 250,000 clones, 82% recorded once. The length of the CDR3 is 16 residues. Germline-derived CDR1 and CDR2 are LNHDA and SQIVND (reference sequence). Trimming removed 4 bases from V and 5 bases from J; junction bases left unmatched: 12. The source material was PBMCs. The TCR sequence derives from a woman aged 35 to 49 in good health and CMV-seronegative. The chain recombines TRBV19 with TRBJ2-5; 8 bases line up with TRBD2. CDR3 in amino acids: CASSNFGVSGGETQYF. The CDR3 DNA reads as TGTGCCAGTAGTAATTTCGGGGTTTCGGGGGGGGAGACCCAGTACTTC.